Each of the 7 T cell receptor beta chains below was sequenced from the same sample in a study of blood T cells in healthy people across ages. A sample-barcoded 5' primer and a J-beta primer mix were used in a second PCR of roughly 6 to 11 cycles. From the 5' RACE reads, TCRdb called clonotypes with MiXCR, one entry per CDR3 protein. This sample yields about 640,000 distinct CDR3 sequences, of which approximately 30% are seen a single time; approximately 14% belongs to the top ten. Sequencing was performed on blood. The receptors come from an elderly woman in good health.

This rearrangement joins TRBV12-3 or TRBV12-4 to TRBJ1-5; D is unclear. V was clipped by 3 bases and J by 5 bases, with 8 bases between them. The CDR3 is 13 amino acids. The CDR3 nucleotides are TGTGCCAGCAGTTTCAGAACGGATCAGCCCCAGCATTTT. This codes for CASSFRTDQPQHF.

This clonotype was recorded at least ten times. V usage is TRBV6-5 and J usage is TRBJ2-5; 8 bases line up with TRBD1. Germline CDR1 and CDR2: MNHEY and SVGAGI. This CDR3 contains 16 residues. V lost 5 bases to trimming and J lost 0 bases; unmatched junction nucleotides: 8. The CDR3: CASSHRDRTYQETQYF. In DNA, the CDR3 is TGTGCCAGCAGTCACCGGGACAGGACCTACCAAGAGACCCAGTACTTC.

In regard to this clonotype: Being one base from a much bigger clone, this may be a read error. V usage is TRBV7-6 and J usage is TRBJ2-3; the D gene is possibly TRBD1 (6 bases). Germline-derived CDR1 and CDR2 are SGHVS and FNYEAQ. The CDR3 covers 15 residues. The CDR3 reads CASSLMGAETATQYF. The CDR3 region has the DNA TGTGCCAGCAGCTTAATGGGGGCTGAAACAGCTACGCAGTATTTT.

V gene TRBV6-2 or TRBV6-3 combines with J gene TRBJ1-1, with 8 positions matching TRBD1. V trimming: 2 bases; J trimming: 0 bases; junction bases outside the gene matches: 5. The CDR3 is made up of 16 amino acids. The germline V gene has CDR1 MNHEY and CDR2 SVGEGT. CDR3 coding DNA: TGTGCCAGCAGTTACGCCCGACAGGGGATGAACACTGAAGCTTTCTTT. As protein: CASSYARQGMNTEAFF.

In this sample, this clonotype turned up many times. DNA of the CDR3: TGCGCCAGCAGCCCACGGTTAGGGGGGGAGACCCAGTACTTC. Protein product: CASSPRLGGETQYF. The chain is built from TRBV4-1 and TRBJ2-5; D tentatively fits TRBD1 or TRBD2 (6 bases each). The CDR3 extends over 14 amino acids. CDR1 MGHRA and CDR2 YSYEKL come from the germline V gene. Trimming cost V 4 bases and J 5 bases, with 14 bases left between them.

This clonotype has just a few counts. The V gene is TRBV7-3, the J gene TRBJ1-2, with unresolved D. This CDR3 comprises 16 residues. Trimming stripped 5 bases from V and 4 bases from J, with 20 bases between. The V gene's germline CDR1 is SGHTA and CDR2 FQGTGA. The DNA for the CDR3 is TGTGCCAGCAGCCCCAATGCGGGCTCCTTAAGCTATGGCTACACCTTC. Translating it yields CASSPNAGSLSYGYTF.

There are many counts of this clonotype. This chain uses TRBV7-3 with TRBJ2-5, with D unclear. The ends were cut back, 5 bases at V and 5 bases at J, with 12 bases in the middle. Germline-derived CDR1 and CDR2 are SGHTA and FQGTGA. The CDR3 contains 13 residues. The CDR3 DNA is TGTGCCAGCAGCCCAAGGATGGCGGAGACCCAGTACTTC. The encoded protein is CASSPRMAETQYF.